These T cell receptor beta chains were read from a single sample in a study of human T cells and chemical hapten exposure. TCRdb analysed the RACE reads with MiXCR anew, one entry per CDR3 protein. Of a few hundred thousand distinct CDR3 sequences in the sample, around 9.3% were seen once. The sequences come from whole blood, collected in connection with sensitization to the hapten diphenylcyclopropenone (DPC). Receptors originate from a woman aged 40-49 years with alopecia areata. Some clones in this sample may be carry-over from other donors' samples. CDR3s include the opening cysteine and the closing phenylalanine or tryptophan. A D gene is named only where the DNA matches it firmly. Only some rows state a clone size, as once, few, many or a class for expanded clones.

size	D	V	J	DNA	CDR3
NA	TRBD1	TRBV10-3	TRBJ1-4	TGTGCCATCAGTGAGTCGGTGGGACAGGGTGGAAAACTGTTTTTT	CAISESVGQGGKLFF
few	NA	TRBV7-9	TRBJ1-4	TGTGCCCTGAACGTGGGGGGATCTAATGAAAAACTGTTTTTT	CALNVGGSNEKLFF
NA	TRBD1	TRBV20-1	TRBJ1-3	TGCAGTGCTAGACTGCGACAGGGCTATACTGGAAACACCATATATTTT	CSARLRQGYTGNTIYF
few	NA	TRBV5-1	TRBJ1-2	TGCGCCAGCAGCTTGGCCGTGGGAGGGAGCCATGGCTACACCTTC	CASSLAVGGSHGYTF
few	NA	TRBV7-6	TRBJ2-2	TGTGCCAGCAGCCCCTCACCCGCGAACACCGGGGAGCTGTTTTTT	CASSPSPANTGELFF
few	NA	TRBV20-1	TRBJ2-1	TGCAGTCTCCCGGGTGTAGCGATCAATGAGCAGTTCTTC	CSLPGVAINEQFF
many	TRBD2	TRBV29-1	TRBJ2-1	TGCAGCGTTGAAGTGCGGGGGAAGTTCTTC	CSVEVRGKFF
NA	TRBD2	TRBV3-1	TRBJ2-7	TGTGCCAGCAGCCAAGCTAGCGGAATCACCTACGAGCAGTACTTC	CASSQASGITYEQYF
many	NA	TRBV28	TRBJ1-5	TGTGCCAGCAGGGGACCGGGGGCCAATCAGCCCCAGCATTTT	CASRGPGANQPQHF
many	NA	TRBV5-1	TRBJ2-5	TGCGCCAGCAGCCCCGAGGGGGGGGAGACCCAGTACTTC	CASSPEGGETQYF
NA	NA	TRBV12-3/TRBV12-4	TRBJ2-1	TGTGCCAGCAGCTCGGGACGGGGGAGAGGGCCTGAGCAGTTCTTC	CASSSGRGRGPEQFF
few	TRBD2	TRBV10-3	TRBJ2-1	TGTGCCATCAGCCAGACTAGCGGGGCCTCGGAGCAGTTCTTC	CAISQTSGASEQFF
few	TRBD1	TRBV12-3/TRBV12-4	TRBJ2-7	TGTGCCAGCAGTTTATTCCAGGGGGCCTACGAGCAGTACTTC	CASSLFQGAYEQYF
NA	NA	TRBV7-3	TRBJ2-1	TGTGCCAGCAGCTTAACGACAGGGAGGGGTGAGCAGTTCTTC	CASSLTTGRGEQFF
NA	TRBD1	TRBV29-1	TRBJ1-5	TGCAGCGTCGGGACAGGGTACGATCAGCCCCAGCATTTT	CSVGTGYDQPQHF
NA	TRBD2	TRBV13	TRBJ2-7	TGTGCCAGCAGCTCGGGACTAAACTCCTACGAGCAGTACTTC	CASSSGLNSYEQYF
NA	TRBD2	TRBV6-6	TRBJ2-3	TGTGCCAGCAATACCTTCAGGACTAGCGGAGGGGATACGCAGTATTTT	CASNTFRTSGGDTQYF
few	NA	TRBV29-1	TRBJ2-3	TGCAGCGCCGTCTACCACACAGATACGCAGTATTTT	CSAVYHTDTQYF
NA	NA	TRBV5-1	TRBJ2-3	TGCGCCAGCAGCTTGAACGGTTTAGCTAGCACAGATACGCAGTATTTT	CASSLNGLASTDTQYF
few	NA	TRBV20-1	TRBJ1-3	TGCAGTGCTAGAGGTGATGGAAACACCATATATTTT	CSARGDGNTIYF
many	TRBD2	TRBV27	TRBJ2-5	TGTGCCAGCAGTCCAATAGCGGGAGCGAAGGAAGAGACCCAGTACTTC	CASSPIAGAKEETQYF
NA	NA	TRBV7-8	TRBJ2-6	TGTGCCAGCAGCCCCTGCTCCGTCTCTGGGGCCAACGTCCTGACTTTC	CASSPCSVSGANVLTF
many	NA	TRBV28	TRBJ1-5	TGTGCCAGCAGTACCTATCAGCCCCAGCATTTT	CASSTYQPQHF
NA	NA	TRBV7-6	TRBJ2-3	TGTGCCAGCAGCTTATCGGAAGATACGCAGTATTTT	CASSLSEDTQYF
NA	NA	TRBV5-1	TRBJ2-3	TGCGCCAGCAGCTTTCCTAGAAGTACAGATACGCAGTATTTT	CASSFPRSTDTQYF
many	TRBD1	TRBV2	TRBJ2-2	TGTGCCAGCACCCCCAGGCGTGGACAGGGGTCCGGGGAGCTGTTTTTT	CASTPRRGQGSGELFF
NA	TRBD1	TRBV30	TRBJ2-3	TGTGCCTGGAGTTTAGGGGGCGCGGCAGATACGCAGTATTTT	CAWSLGGAADTQYF
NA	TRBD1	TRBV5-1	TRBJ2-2	TGCGCCAGCAGACAACGACAGGGGCAAACCGGGGAGCTGTTTTTT	CASRQRQGQTGELFF
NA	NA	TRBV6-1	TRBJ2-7	TGTGCCAGCACAATCTCGAGTGGGAGCTCCTACGAGCAGTACTTC	CASTISSGSSYEQYF
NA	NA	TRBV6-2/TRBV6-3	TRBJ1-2	TGTGCCAGCAATGATTACGATGGCTACACCTTC	CASNDYDGYTF
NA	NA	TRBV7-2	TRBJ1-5	TGTGCCAGCAGCGCTCAGGGGCTAGATCAGCCCCAGCATTTT	CASSAQGLDQPQHF
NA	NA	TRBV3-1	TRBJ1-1	TGTGCCAGCAGCCATGACAGGCCGAACACTGAAGCTTTCTTT	CASSHDRPNTEAFF
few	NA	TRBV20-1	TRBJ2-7	TGCAGTGCTCCCAGGTTGAACTACGAGCAGTACTTC	CSAPRLNYEQYF
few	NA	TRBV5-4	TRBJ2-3	TGTGCCAGCAGCTTATGGGGGAGCTCAGATACGCAGTATTTT	CASSLWGSSDTQYF
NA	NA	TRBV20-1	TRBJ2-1	TGCAGTGCTAGTGTGGGCCCACCAGAGTTCTTC	CSASVGPPEFF
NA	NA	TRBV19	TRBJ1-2	TGTGCCAGTAGTATCGTGGGCGGCTATGGCTACACCTTC	CASSIVGGYGYTF
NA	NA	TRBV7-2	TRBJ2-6	TGTGCCAGCAGCCCAAGTAAGGGGGCCAACGTCCTGACTTTC	CASSPSKGANVLTF
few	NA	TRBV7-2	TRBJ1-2	TGTGCCAGCAGGTACTCGACAGTGCCTAGCTATGGCTACACCTTC	CASRYSTVPSYGYTF
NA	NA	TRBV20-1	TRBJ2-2	TGCAGTGCTGGGGACGGGGCCCAGACCGGGGAGCTGTTTTTT	CSAGDGAQTGELFF
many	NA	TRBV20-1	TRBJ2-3	TGCAGTGCTAGAGATCCCAACAGGGAGGGGACGCAGTATTTT	CSARDPNREGTQYF
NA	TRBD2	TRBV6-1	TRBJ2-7	TGTGCCAGCAGTGAAGTCGGACTAGCGGGGACGCACGAGCAGTACTTC	CASSEVGLAGTHEQYF
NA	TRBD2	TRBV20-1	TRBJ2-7	TGCAGTGCTAGAGGGGGGACTAGCGGGAGTAGAGAGCAGTACTTT	CSARGGTSGSREQYF
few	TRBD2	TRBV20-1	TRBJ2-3	TGCAGTGCTAGAGCCGGGCCCCTACTAGCGAGTAGCACAGATACGCAGTATTTT	CSARAGPLLASSTDTQYF
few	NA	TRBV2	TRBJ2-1	TGTGCCAGCAGTGAAGGGCGGGGCGTACGGTACAATGAGCAGTTCTTC	CASSEGRGVRYNEQFF